The clone carrying this T cell receptor (beta chain) was picked up many times. Antigen unknown. These data come from a study of shared clonotypes between healthy human individuals. Study as a whole: Donors consisted of two women and a few men between 18 and 49.

Broader study findings: Memory subsets had estimated richness that was generally smaller than that of naive subsets. Naive CD4 clonotypes were shared across a few donors at about 5%.

Only in-frame clones appear in the TCRdb table, and some are missing; sequencing was by immunoSEQ multiplex PCR. The sample yields approximately 980,000 clones, around 80% seen once. Trimming removed 0 bases from V and 7 bases from J, with 9 bases in between. Germline assignment: CDR1 MNHEY and CDR2 SVGAGI. The CDR3 runs 14 residues. The clonotype originates from a man between 18 and 29 years old in good health. The sample comprised memory CD4+ T cells sorted from blood. Regarding subset: CD45RA-negative fraction. The J gene is TRBJ1-4, the V gene TRBV6-5; D is ambiguous. CDR3 nucleotides: TGTGCCAGCAGTTACTCGTCGTGGGGTGAAAAACTGTTTTTT. As protein: CASSYSSWGEKLFF.